These T cell receptor beta chains were read from a single sample in a study of T-cell memory formation after mild COVID-19. TCRdb called the 5' RACE reads again in MiXCR, with one record for every CDR3 protein. The table includes 470,000 or so distinct CDR3 sequences, around a sixth detected once. The sequenced sample was PBMCs or a T cell subset sorted from them (not recorded which). Receptors originate from an adult woman who had mild COVID-19 (a few samples of this study predate the infection). Cell type and time point are not known. Each CDR3 is given with its conserved first and last residue. Each record gives: D gene, J gene, V gene, clone size, CDR3 protein, CDR3 DNA. A D gene is named only where the DNA matches it firmly. For some rows the clone size is stated as once, few or many, or as a class when expanded; others skip it.

>TRBD1|TRBJ1-2|TRBV7-3|NA
CASSFRTGDYTF
TGTGCCAGCAGCTTCAGGACAGGGGACTACACCTTC
>TRBD2|TRBJ2-1|TRBV7-9|few
CASSPGTSGTTEQFF
TGTGCCAGCAGCCCCGGGACTAGCGGGACGACGGAGCAGTTCTTC
>NA|TRBJ1-6|TRBV7-9|few
CASSLERQPGSPLHF
TGTGCCAGCAGCTTAGAACGGCAGCCGGGCTCACCCCTCCACTTT
>NA|TRBJ1-2|TRBV7-7|NA
CASSNRVSVIEGYTF
TGTGCTAGCAGCAACCGGGTCTCTGTGATTGAGGGCTACACCTTC
>TRBD2|TRBJ2-2|TRBV6-4|NA
CASSSSGRNTGELFF
TGTGCCAGCAGTAGTAGCGGGAGAAACACCGGGGAGCTGTTTTTT
>NA|TRBJ1-2|TRBV12-3/TRBV12-4|NA
CASSLEAGHTF
TGTGCCAGCAGTTTAGAAGCAGGGCATACCTTC
>NA|TRBJ2-1|TRBV7-6|few
CASSLRRGLPYNEQFF
TGTGCCAGCAGCTTGAGACGGGGGCTCCCCTACAATGAGCAGTTCTTC
>TRBD1|TRBJ1-5|TRBV9|few
CASSEKDRANQPQHF
TGTGCCAGCAGCGAAAAGGACAGGGCAAATCAGCCCCAGCATTTT
>NA|TRBJ2-7|TRBV24-1|few
CATSDSPTGEQYF
TGTGCCACCAGTGATTCCCCGACGGGGGAGCAGTACTTC
>NA|TRBJ2-5|TRBV10-3|NA
CAIGTMGQETQYF
TGTGCCATCGGCACCATGGGGCAAGAGACCCAGTACTTC
>NA|TRBJ1-1|TRBV6-5|NA
CASSYKSGNTEAFF
TGTGCCAGCAGTTACAAGAGTGGGAACACTGAAGCTTTCTTT
>NA|TRBJ2-7|TRBV7-9|few
CASSLRGGLIYEQYF
TGTGCCAGCAGCTTAAGGGGGGGATTGATATACGAGCAGTACTTC
>NA|TRBJ2-3|TRBV25-1|NA
CASSDSDRIADTQYF
TGTGCCAGCAGTGACTCCGACCGAATTGCAGATACGCAGTATTTT
>NA|TRBJ2-3|TRBV7-2|few
CASRSVDTQYF
TGTGCCAGCAGAAGCGTGGATACGCAGTATTTT
>NA|TRBJ2-1|TRBV5-6|NA
CASSLVGRVPIF
TGTGCCAGCAGCTTGGTAGGCAGGGTCCCGATCTTC
>TRBD1|TRBJ1-4|TRBV7-8|NA
CASSSRTGAKREKLFF
TGTGCCAGCAGCTCCCGAACAGGGGCGAAGAGAGAAAAACTGTTTTTT
>TRBD1|TRBJ1-1|TRBV5-1|NA
CASSSGGVLNTEAFF
TGCGCCAGCAGCTCAGGGGGCGTCCTGAACACTGAAGCTTTCTTT
>TRBD2|TRBJ2-2|TRBV3-1|few
CASSHSGRYLSGTGELFF
TGTGCCAGCAGCCACAGCGGGAGATATTTATCGGGCACCGGGGAGCTGTTTTTT
>NA|TRBJ2-2|TRBV5-1|few
CASRAREAGGELFF
TGCGCCAGCAGAGCCAGGGAAGCGGGCGGGGAGCTGTTTTTT
>NA|TRBJ2-3|TRBV7-3|NA
CASSLTASGISTDTQYF
TGTGCCAGCAGCCTAACAGCCTCCGGAATTAGCACAGATACGCAGTATTTT
>TRBD1|TRBJ1-3|TRBV27|few
CASSYPTGQGNTIYF
TGTGCCAGCAGTTACCCGACGGGACAGGGAAACACCATATATTTT
>TRBD1|TRBJ1-2|TRBV9|NA
CASSVADRGGNYGYTF
TGTGCCAGCAGCGTAGCAGACAGGGGAGGCAACTATGGCTACACCTTC
>NA|TRBJ1-1|TRBV7-9|NA
CAREVVNTEAFF
TGTGCCAGGGAAGTGGTAAACACTGAAGCTTTCTTT
>NA|TRBJ2-3|TRBV7-3|few
CASSGGGQDTQYF
TGTGCCAGCAGCGGGGGCGGCCAGGATACGCAGTATTTT
>NA|TRBJ2-7|TRBV6-2/TRBV6-3|few
CASTLLAFSSYEQYF
TGTGCCAGCACCCTGCTGGCATTCAGCTCCTACGAGCAGTACTTC
>NA|TRBJ1-2|TRBV5-1|few
CASSLGTRDNYGYTF
TGCGCCAGCAGCTTGGGAACCCGGGACAACTATGGCTACACCTTC
>NA|TRBJ1-5|TRBV20-1|NA
CSAREQGGGGNQPQHF
TGCAGTGCTAGAGAACAGGGAGGGGGAGGCAATCAGCCCCAGCATTTT
>TRBD2|TRBJ2-4|TRBV11-2|NA
CASSLDTSGIAKNIQYF
TGTGCCAGCAGCTTAGACACTAGCGGTATAGCCAAAAACATTCAGTACTTC
>NA|TRBJ1-5|TRBV12-3/TRBV12-4|few
CASTWGRLNQPQHF
TGTGCCAGCACCTGGGGCAGGCTCAATCAGCCCCAGCATTTT
>TRBD1|TRBJ1-4|TRBV29-1|NA
CSVCPGQGDEKLFF
TGCAGCGTTTGTCCGGGACAGGGTGACGAAAAACTGTTTTTT